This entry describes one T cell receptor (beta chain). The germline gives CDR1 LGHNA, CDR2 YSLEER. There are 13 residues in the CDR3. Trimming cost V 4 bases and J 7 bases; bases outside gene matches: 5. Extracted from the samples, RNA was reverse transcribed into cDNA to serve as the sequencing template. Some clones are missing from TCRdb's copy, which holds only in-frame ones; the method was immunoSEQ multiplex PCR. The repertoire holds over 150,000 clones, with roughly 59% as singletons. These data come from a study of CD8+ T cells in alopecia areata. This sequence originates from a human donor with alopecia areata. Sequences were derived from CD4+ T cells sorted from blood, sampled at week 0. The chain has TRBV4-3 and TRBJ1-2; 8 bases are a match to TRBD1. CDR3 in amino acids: CASSRPGGSGYTF. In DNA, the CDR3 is TGCGCCAGCAGCCGGCCAGGGGGCTCTGGCTACACCTTC.